Included here is one T cell receptor (beta chain) sequence, with context. Its specificity is unknown. Clones were read by immunoSEQ multiplex PCR, and TCRdb kept only the in-frame ones, dropping some. This table holds 20,000 to 25,000 clones, roughly 82% found once. This record belongs to a study of OX40 agonist ivuxolimab in advanced cancers. Study information: Partial responses were seen in three patients, one with hepatocellular carcinoma and two with cutaneous melanoma. Whole-study findings and limits: Some nonresponders additionally presented with little normalized T-cell clonal expansion.

This CDR3 has 14 residues. The germline V and J ends were trimmed by 0 bases and 5 bases, with 11 bases remaining between them. Germline V gene sequence: CDR1 SGHTA, CDR2 FQGNSA. Anyone with autoimmune disease history or systemic immunosuppression was excluded. The source was CD4+ or CD8+ T cells sorted from blood, collected in a trial of the OX40 agonist ivuxolimab. The receptor was isolated from an adult with an advanced solid tumor such as melanoma, head and neck, liver or kidney cancer. The gene calls are TRBV7-2 and TRBJ2-7; a possible D gene is TRBD2 (5 bases). The CDR3 protein is CASSLAGVYHEQYF. The CDR3 region has the DNA TGTGCCAGCAGCTTAGCGGGAGTTTACCACGAGCAGTACTTC. Looking up the rest from reference TRBV7-2 and TRBJ2-7 gives the full variable domain: GAGVSQSPSNKVTEKGKDVELRCDPISGHTALYWYRQSLGQGLEFLIYFQGNSAPDKSGLPSDRFSAERTGGSVSTLTIQRTQQEDSAVYLCASSLAGVYHEQYFGPGTRLTVT.